The 2 T cell receptor beta chains given below trace back to one sample, sequenced in a study of spatial heterogeneity in lung cancer. TCRdb re-called the 5' RACE reads through MiXCR, storing one row per CDR3 protein. The top ten clones hold less than 65% of a sample with about 11,000 distinct CDR3 sequences, roughly 3.5% of them seen once. The time point: sample taken at primary tumor resection. Whole RNA obtained from tumor, nontumor lung or frozen PBMC underwent sequencing without sorting. This sample comprised PBMCs, obtained at surgery. These receptors were collected from a female donor with early-stage non-small cell lung cancer.

Worth noting for this clonotype: This beta chain is a stray sequence in a library constructed for alpha chains; its clone size is not meaningful. V is TRBV18 and J is TRBJ2-5; D gene ambiguous. This CDR3 comprises 13 residues. Germline-derived CDR1 and CDR2 are KGHSH and LQKENI. V was clipped by 0 bases and J by 2 bases, with 4 bases between them. The CDR3 nucleotides read TGTGCCAGCTCACCACCGACGCAAGAGACCCAGTACTTC. It codes for CASSPPTQETQYF.

This clonotype has ten or more counts. The library was prepared for alpha chains; this beta chain is a stray read, so its frequency means little. This chain joins TRBV19 and TRBJ2-3; 9 bases are shared with TRBD2. CDR1 is LNHDA, CDR2 SQIVND, per germline (reference sequence). V lost 1 base, J lost 3 bases, and 2 bases stayed unmatched. The CDR3 extends over 15 amino acids. The CDR3 sequence is CASSIGSGGTDTQYF. DNA for the CDR3: TGTGCCAGTAGTATAGGTAGCGGGGGAACAGATACGCAGTATTTT. Together with reference TRBV19 and TRBJ2-3, the CDR3 gives the full variable domain: DGGITQSPKYLFRKEGQNVTLSCEQNLNHDAMYWYRQDPGQGLRLIYYSQIVNDFQKGDIAEGYSVSREKKESFPLTVTSAQKNPTAFYLCASSIGSGGTDTQYFGPGTRLTVL.